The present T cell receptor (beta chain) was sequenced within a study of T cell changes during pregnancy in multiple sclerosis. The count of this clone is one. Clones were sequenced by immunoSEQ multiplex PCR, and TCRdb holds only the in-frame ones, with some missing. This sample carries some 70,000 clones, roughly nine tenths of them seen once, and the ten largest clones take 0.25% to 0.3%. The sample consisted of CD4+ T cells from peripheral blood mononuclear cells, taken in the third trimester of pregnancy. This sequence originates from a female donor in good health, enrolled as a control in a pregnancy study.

CDR3 coding DNA: TGCGCCAGCAGCTTAACAAACACTGAAGCTTTCTTT. Amino acid sequence: CASSLTNTEAFF. The chain employs TRBV5-1 and TRBJ1-1; D unresolved. Germline V gene lookup returns CDR1 SGHRS and CDR2 YFSETQ. Deletions cut 2 bases from V and 2 bases from J, with 4 bases between. This CDR3 spans 12 amino acids. Filled out from reference TRBV5-1 and TRBJ1-1, the complete variable domain reads KAGVTQTPRYLIKTRGQQVTLSCSPISGHRSVSWYQQTPGQGLQFLFEYFSETQRNKGNFPGRFSGRQFSNSRSEMNVSTLELGDSALYLCASSLTNTEAFFGQGTRLTVV.